A selection of T cell receptor beta chains follows, all from one sample in a study of OX40 agonist ivuxolimab in advanced cancers. Produced via immunoSEQ multiplex PCR; TCRdb's table is partial and in-frame only. The sample has some 65,000 clones, around nine tenths seen once. This specimen was CD4+ or CD8+ T cells sorted from blood, taken in a trial of the OX40 agonist ivuxolimab. Receptor source: an adult with an advanced solid tumor such as melanoma, head and neck, liver or kidney cancer. CDR3s include the opening cysteine and the closing phenylalanine or tryptophan. The D gene is left open where the match is weak. Rows give clone size only sometimes, using once, few, many, or a class for an expanded clone.

TGTGCCAGTAGTATCGAGACTAGCGGGGTAAACATTCAGTACTTC	CASSIETSGVNIQYF	TRBD2	TRBV19	TRBJ2-4	.
TGTGCCAGCAAGGTTAGCAGGGGCTATGGCTACACCTTC	CASKVSRGYGYTF	.	TRBV28	TRBJ1-2	.
TGTGCCAGCTCACCGCCGGACAGGCCGAACTATGGCTACACCTTC	CASSPPDRPNYGYTF	TRBD1	TRBV18	TRBJ1-2	.
TGTGCCAGCTCGTCCTTACCAATTCAGGGTGGAAACACCATATATTTT	CASSSLPIQGGNTIYF	.	TRBV18	TRBJ1-3	few
TGTGCCAGCAGTTCTCGGACACGGAGCTTTCAGACCCAGTACTTC	CASSSRTRSFQTQYF	.	TRBV27	TRBJ2-5	.
TGTGCCAGCCTTCGAGGAACAGGGCAGTCGTACGAGCAGTACTTC	CASLRGTGQSYEQYF	.	TRBV28	TRBJ2-7	.
TGTGCCAGCAGCTTAGCGCGACAGAGGATGACTGAAGCTTTCTTT	CASSLARQRMTEAFF	.	TRBV7-2	TRBJ1-1	.
TGTGCCACCAGCAGAGCAGGGGGCGGTGAGACCCAGTACTTC	CATSRAGGGETQYF	TRBD1	TRBV15	TRBJ2-5	.
TGTGCCAGCAGCCTTACGACAGGGGGCTTCGGGGAGCTGTTTTTT	CASSLTTGGFGELFF	TRBD1	TRBV11-2	TRBJ2-2	.
TGTGCTAGTTTGGCTGGAACTCCTAGGAGGACCGGGGAGCTGTTTTTT	CASLAGTPRRTGELFF	.	TRBV12-5	TRBJ2-2	.
TGTGCCAGCAGCTTACGGACGGGGTTATTCACTGAAGCTTTCTTT	CASSLRTGLFTEAFF	.	TRBV11-1	TRBJ1-1	.
TGCGCCAGCAGCTTGGGATCTTTAGGGTACACTAGCACAGATACGCAGTATTTT	CASSLGSLGYTSTDTQYF	.	TRBV5-1	TRBJ2-3	.
TGTGCCAGCAGTGCTCCGGGACAGGAGAACCGACTAGCCAAAAACATTCAGTACTTC	CASSAPGQENRLAKNIQYF	TRBD1	TRBV2	TRBJ2-4	.
TGTGCCAGCAAGGGGACCGGGGAGCTGTTTTTT	CASKGTGELFF	.	TRBV6-5	TRBJ2-2	.
TGTGCCAGCAGCAGGCGGGAAAACCCGAACACTGAAGCTTTCTTT	CASSRRENPNTEAFF	.	TRBV28	TRBJ1-1	.
TGTGCCAGTAGTTCCATGGACCGTGTCTCCTACAATGAGCAGTTCTTC	CASSSMDRVSYNEQFF	.	TRBV19	TRBJ2-1	.
TGTGCCAGCAGCACCCGAGCAAGAAGGCGGGGTTATGGCTACGAGCAGTACTTC	CASSTRARRRGYGYEQYF	.	TRBV21-1	TRBJ2-7	.